The source of this T cell receptor beta chain is a study of CD8 T cells in Susac syndrome. V was shortened by 1 base and J by 1 base, with 13 bases between the two germline ends. The CDR3 contains 16 residues. CDR1 and CDR2 (germline): GTSNPN, SVGIG (reference sequence). Reverse transcription of roughly 0.5 to 1 ug RNA was carried out with random hexamers. MiXCR was run by TCRdb on the immunoSEQ multiplex PCR reads, yielding one entry per CDR3 protein. The table shows about 130,000 distinct CDR3 sequences, with approximately 95% occurring only once. This clonotype originated in a human donor with Susac syndrome. This chain joins TRBV30 and TRBJ1-4; TRBD1 might be the D (5 bases). Sequencing was done on a sample of CD8+ T cells from PBMCs. CDR3 sequence reads: CAWSAGGTGTNEKLFF. CDR3 in DNA: TGTGCCTGGAGTGCAGGAGGGACGGGAACTAATGAAAAACTGTTTTTT.